This T cell receptor (beta chain) is drawn from a study of T-cell memory formation after mild COVID-19. Findings of the study overall: Day 37-peaking second-wave clones had unconfirmed SARS-CoV-2 specificity. The main location of contracting CD4+ clones was CM and EM, and that of contracting CD8+ clones was EMRA. Some responding clones appeared in pre-infection memory, suggesting cross-reactive memory joined. Later expanders leaned CD4+, whereas clones that contracted between day 15 and 85 were balanced CD4/CD8.

A single record per CDR3 protein comes from TCRdb applying MiXCR to the 5' RACE reads. The sample holds fewer than 600,000 distinct CDR3 sequences, roughly 20% seen once. As to this clonotype: Its antigen is not identified.

The source material was PBMCs or a T cell subset sorted from them (not recorded which). This TCR was recovered from an adult woman who had mild COVID-19 (a few samples of this study predate the infection). Cell type and time point are not known.

The CDR3 region has the DNA TGTGCCAGCAGGGTCTCAGAGTACGAGCAGTACTTC. Its translation is CASRVSEYEQYF. The gene calls are TRBV7-9 and TRBJ2-7; no clear D gene. Per the germline V gene, CDR1 is SEHNR and CDR2 is FQNEAQ (reference sequence). The CDR3 has 12 amino acids. Trimming shortened V by 6 bases and J by 4 bases, and 10 bases separated the two germline ends.